This T cell receptor (beta chain) was found in a study of blood T cells in healthy people across ages. Study findings and constraints: Unsorted PBMC material precluded a definitive naive versus antigen-experienced comparison.

Sample-barcoded 5' priming and a J-beta primer mix drove a second PCR of roughly 6 to 12 cycles. All samples yielded 2.5 million or more CDR3-containing paired-end reads. Via MiXCR, TCRdb re-called the 5' RACE reads, giving one row per CDR3 protein. The table has over 1,500,000 distinct CDR3 sequences, just under 50% seen once. As regards this clonotype: Its antigen is unidentified.

This clonotype originated in a woman between 40 and 50 years old in good health. The specimen sequenced was blood.

The CDR3 loop reads CASSPWTSAGEQFF. The CDR3 region has the DNA TGTGCCAGCAGCCCATGGACTAGCGCCGGTGAGCAGTTCTTC. The V call is TRBV3-1, the J call TRBJ2-1; 9 bases are a match to TRBD2. Unmatched junction bases numbered 7, after V lost 4 bases and J lost 9 bases. Germline V gene data show CDR1 as LGHDT and CDR2 as YNNKEL (reference sequence). The CDR3 is 14 amino acids.